The clone carrying this T cell receptor (beta chain) was recorded at least ten times. The antigen is unknown. The investigators amplified TCR beta CDR3 regions from RNA transcripts. HTBI primers were used for first-round RT-PCR of the TCR CDR3. MiXCR was run by TCRdb on the multiplex PCR reads, yielding one entry per CDR3 protein. The sample yields some 580,000 distinct CDR3 sequences, 16% seen once. The entry originates in a study of T cells in Graves' hyperthyroidism and ophthalmopathy. About the research overall: Peripheral blood draws took place at initial diagnosis, ahead of any treatment.

Under 12 ml fresh peripheral blood yielded the PBMCs. Study-wide points: Stable hyperthyroidism was told apart from ophthalmopathy by a model built on 13 V-J features.

The CDR3 covers 14 residues. Germline V gene data show CDR1 as KGHSH and CDR2 as LQKENI. With 3 bases clipped from V and 4 bases from J, the junction kept 3 bases outside the gene matches. This clonotype originated in a woman aged 40 to 50 with Graves' ophthalmopathy. The sample comprised blood. The chain couples TRBV18 to TRBJ2-1; 7 nucleotides agree with TRBD1. CDR3 sequence (DNA): TGTGCCAGCTCACCTCAGACAGGGTACAATGAGCAGTTCTTC. Residues: CASSPQTGYNEQFF. Drawing the rest from reference TRBV18 and TRBJ2-1, the complete variable domain is NAGVMQNPRHLVRRRGQEARLRCSPMKGHSHVYWYRQLPEEGLKFMVYLQKENIIDESGMPKERFSAEFPKEGPSILRIQQVVRGDSAAYFCASSPQTGYNEQFFGPGTRLTVL.